This entry lists 4 T cell receptor beta chains sequenced from one sample in a study of T cells in Graves' hyperthyroidism and ophthalmopathy. Amplified TCR beta CDR3 regions derived from RNA transcripts. HTBI primers drove first-round RT-PCR of the TCR CDR3. MiXCR was run by TCRdb on the multiplex PCR reads, yielding one entry per CDR3 protein. Seen here are around 110,000 distinct CDR3 sequences, approximately 15% observed once, and the top ten hold roughly 40%. Input material: blood. The source of these receptors is a woman aged 45 to 65 with Graves' hyperthyroidism.

Many counts were recorded for this clonotype. The chain links TRBV19 to TRBJ2-1; 12 bases line up with TRBD2. This CDR3 is 17 amino acids long. Germline V gene lookup returns CDR1 LNHDA and CDR2 SQIVND (reference sequence). V dropped 5 bases and J dropped 2; count of bases not matched to a gene: 7. CDR3 in DNA: TGTGCCAGTAGTCCGCGGGGACTAGCGGGTGCCTACAATGAGCAGTTCTTC. Its translation is CASSPRGLAGAYNEQFF.

This clonotype was found many times. J is TRBJ1-5 and V is TRBV28, with D uncertain. CDR3 length: 15 residues. The V gene's germline CDR1 is MDHEN and CDR2 SYDVKM. Trimming pared 4 bases from V and 1 base from J, leaving 11 bases between. CDR3 nucleotide sequence: TGTGCCAGCAGTTGGGAGAGGTTCAGCAATCAGCCCCAGCATTTT. Its translation is CASSWERFSNQPQHF.

This clonotype showed up just a few times. In nucleotides, the CDR3 is TGTGCCAGCAGTGCGGGACAGGAGTACACTGAAGCTTTCTTT. It translates to CASSAGQEYTEAFF. The chain uses TRBV2 and TRBJ1-1; 8 positions agree with TRBD1. The J segment lost 3 bases and the V segment lost 4 bases, leaving 4 bases of the junction unmatched. The CDR3 extends over 14 amino acids. Germline V gene lookup returns CDR1 SNHLY and CDR2 FYNNEI.

Many counts were recorded for this clonotype. V gene TRBV19 combines with J gene TRBJ1-1; possible D gene TRBD1, 5 bases. V was pared by 5 bases and J by 7 bases, with 14 bases between. Germline CDR1 and CDR2: LNHDA and SQIVND (reference sequence). The CDR3 has 13 residues. CDR3 sequence (DNA): TGTGCCAGTAGTGCGGACACCGGAGATGAAGCTTTCTTT. It specifies CASSADTGDEAFF.